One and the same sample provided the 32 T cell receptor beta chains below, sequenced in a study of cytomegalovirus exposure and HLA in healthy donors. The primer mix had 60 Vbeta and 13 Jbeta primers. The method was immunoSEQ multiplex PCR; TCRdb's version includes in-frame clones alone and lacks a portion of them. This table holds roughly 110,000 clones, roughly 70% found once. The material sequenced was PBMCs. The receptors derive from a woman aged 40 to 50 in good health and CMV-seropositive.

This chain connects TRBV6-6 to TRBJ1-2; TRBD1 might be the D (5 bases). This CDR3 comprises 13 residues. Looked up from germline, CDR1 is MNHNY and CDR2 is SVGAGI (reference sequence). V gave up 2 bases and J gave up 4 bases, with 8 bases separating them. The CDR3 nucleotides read TGTGCCAGCAGTTACGCCCAGGGCTATGGCTACACCTTC. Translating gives CASSYAQGYGYTF.

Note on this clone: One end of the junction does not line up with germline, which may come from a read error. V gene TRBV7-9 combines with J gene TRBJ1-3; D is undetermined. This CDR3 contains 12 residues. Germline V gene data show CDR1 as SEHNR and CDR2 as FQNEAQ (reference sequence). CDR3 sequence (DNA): TGTTCCAGCAGCTCTACTGGAAACACCATATATTTT. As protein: CSSSSTGNTIYF. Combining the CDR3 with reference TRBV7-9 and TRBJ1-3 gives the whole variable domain DTGVSQNPRHKITKRGQNVTFRCDPISEHNRLYWYRQTLGQGPEFLTYFQNEAQLEKSRLLSDRFSAERPKGSFSTLEIQRTEQGDSAMYLCSSSSTGNTIYFGEGSWLTVV.

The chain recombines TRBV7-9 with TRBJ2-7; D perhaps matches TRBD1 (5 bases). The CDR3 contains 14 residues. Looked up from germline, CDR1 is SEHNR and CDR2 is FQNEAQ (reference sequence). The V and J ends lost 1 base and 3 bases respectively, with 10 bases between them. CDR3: CASSLDQGFYEQYF. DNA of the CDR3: TGTGCCAGCAGCTTAGATCAGGGATTCTACGAGCAGTACTTC.

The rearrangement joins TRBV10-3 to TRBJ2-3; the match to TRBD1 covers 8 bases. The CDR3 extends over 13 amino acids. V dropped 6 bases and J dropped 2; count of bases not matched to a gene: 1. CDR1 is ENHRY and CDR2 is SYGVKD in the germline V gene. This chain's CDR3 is CAIRGQVTDTQYF. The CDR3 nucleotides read TGTGCCATCAGGGGACAGGTCACAGATACGCAGTATTTT.

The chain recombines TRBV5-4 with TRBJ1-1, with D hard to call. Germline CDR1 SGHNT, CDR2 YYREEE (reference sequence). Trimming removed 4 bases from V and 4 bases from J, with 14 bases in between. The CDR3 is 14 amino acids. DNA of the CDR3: TGTGCCAGCAGCCTGGGTGTTCGGGGCACTGAAGCTTTCTTT. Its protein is CASSLGVRGTEAFF. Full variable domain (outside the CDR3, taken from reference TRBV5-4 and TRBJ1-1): ETGVTQSPTHLIKTRGQQVTLRCSSQSGHNTVSWYQQALGQGPQFIFQYYREEENGRGNFPPRFSGLQFPNYSSELNVNALELDDSALYLCASSLGVRGTEAFFGQGTRLTVV.

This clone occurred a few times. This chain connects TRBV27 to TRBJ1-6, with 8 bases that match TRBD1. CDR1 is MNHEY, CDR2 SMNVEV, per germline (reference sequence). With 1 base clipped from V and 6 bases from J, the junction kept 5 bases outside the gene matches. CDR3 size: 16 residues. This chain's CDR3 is CASSLFSGGLNSPLHF. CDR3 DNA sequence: TGTGCCAGCAGTTTATTCTCAGGGGGCCTTAATTCACCCCTCCACTTT.

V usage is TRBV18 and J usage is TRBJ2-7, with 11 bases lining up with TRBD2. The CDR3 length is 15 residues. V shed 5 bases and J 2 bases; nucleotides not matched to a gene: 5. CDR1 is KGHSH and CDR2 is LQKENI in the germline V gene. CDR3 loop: CASSTGLAETYEQYF. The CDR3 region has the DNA TGTGCCAGCTCAACGGGACTAGCGGAGACCTACGAGCAGTACTTC.

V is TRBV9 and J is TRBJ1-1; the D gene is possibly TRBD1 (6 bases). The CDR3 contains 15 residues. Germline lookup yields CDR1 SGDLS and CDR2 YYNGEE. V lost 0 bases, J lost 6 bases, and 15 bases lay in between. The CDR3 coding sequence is TGTGCCAGCAGCGTAGTCGGGGCAGGGGACGCTGAAGCTTTCTTT. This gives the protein CASSVVGAGDAEAFF.

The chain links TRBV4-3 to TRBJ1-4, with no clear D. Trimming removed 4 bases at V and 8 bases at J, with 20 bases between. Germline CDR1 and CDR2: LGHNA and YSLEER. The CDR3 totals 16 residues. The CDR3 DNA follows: TGCGCCAGCAGCCGTACTCGGGTCGACCGAAGGGAAAAACTGTTTTTT. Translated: CASSRTRVDRREKLFF.

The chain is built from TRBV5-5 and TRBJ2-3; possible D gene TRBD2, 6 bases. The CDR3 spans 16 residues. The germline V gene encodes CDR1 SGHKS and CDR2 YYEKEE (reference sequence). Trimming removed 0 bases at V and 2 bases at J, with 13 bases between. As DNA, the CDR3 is TGTGCCAGCAGCTTGGACGCGGGACTTTACACAGATACGCAGTATTTT. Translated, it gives CASSLDAGLYTDTQYF.

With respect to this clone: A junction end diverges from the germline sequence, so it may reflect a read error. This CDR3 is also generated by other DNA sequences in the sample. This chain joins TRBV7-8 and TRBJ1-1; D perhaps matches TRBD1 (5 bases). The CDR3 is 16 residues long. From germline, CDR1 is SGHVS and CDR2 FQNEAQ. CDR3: CASSLASRQMNTEAFF. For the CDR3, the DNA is TGTGCCAGCAGCTTAGCGTCCCGACAGATGAATACTGAAGCTTTCTTT.

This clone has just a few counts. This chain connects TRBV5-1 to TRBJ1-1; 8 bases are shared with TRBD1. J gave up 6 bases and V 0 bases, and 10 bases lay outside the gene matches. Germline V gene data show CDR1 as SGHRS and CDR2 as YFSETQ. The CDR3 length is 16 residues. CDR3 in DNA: TGCGCCAGCAGCTTGGGCCCTACAGGGGGAGCGCCTGAAGCTTTCTTT. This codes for CASSLGPTGGAPEAFF.

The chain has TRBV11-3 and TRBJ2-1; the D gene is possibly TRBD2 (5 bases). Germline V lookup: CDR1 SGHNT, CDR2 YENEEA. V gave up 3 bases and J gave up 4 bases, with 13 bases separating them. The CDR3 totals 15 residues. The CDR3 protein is CASSLSGNGYNEQFF. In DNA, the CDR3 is TGTGCCAGCAGCTTGTCCGGGAATGGGTACAATGAGCAGTTCTTC.

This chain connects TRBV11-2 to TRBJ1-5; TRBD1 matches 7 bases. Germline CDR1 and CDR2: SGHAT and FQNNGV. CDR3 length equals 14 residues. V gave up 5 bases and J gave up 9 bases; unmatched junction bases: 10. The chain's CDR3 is CASSVNRGTGPQHF. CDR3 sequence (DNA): TGTGCCAGCAGCGTAAACAGGGGTACGGGGCCCCAGCATTTT. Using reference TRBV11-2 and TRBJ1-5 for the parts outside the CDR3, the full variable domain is EAGVAQSPRYKIIEKRQSVAFWCNPISGHATLYWYQQILGQGPKLLIQFQNNGVVDDSQLPKDRFSAERLKGVDSTLKIQPAKLEDSAVYLCASSVNRGTGPQHFGDGTRLSIL.

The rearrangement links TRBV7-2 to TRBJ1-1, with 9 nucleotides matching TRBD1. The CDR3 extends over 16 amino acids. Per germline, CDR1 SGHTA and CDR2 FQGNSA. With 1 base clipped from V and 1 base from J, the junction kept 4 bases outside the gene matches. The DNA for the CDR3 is TGTGCCAGCAGCTTAGGTGGGGACAGGGCGAACACTGAAGCTTTCTTT. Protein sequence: CASSLGGDRANTEAFF.

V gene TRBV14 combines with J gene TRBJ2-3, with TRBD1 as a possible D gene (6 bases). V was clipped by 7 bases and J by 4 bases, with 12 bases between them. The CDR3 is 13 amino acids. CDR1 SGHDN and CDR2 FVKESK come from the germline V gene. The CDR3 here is CASNRGGSDTQYF. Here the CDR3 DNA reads TGTGCCAGCAACCGAGGGGGTTCAGATACGCAGTATTTT. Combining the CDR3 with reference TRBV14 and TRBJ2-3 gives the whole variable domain EAGVTQFPSHSVIEKGQTVTLRCDPISGHDNLYWYRRVMGKEIKFLLHFVKESKQDESGMPNNRFLAERTGGTYSTLKVQPAELEDSGVYFCASNRGGSDTQYFGPGTRLTVL.

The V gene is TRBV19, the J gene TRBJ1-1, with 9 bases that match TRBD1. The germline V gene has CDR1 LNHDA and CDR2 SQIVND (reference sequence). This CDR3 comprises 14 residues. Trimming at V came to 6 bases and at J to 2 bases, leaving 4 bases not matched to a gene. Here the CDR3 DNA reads TGTGCCAGTAGCCGACAGGGGGGAAACACTGAAGCTTTCTTT. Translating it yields CASSRQGGNTEAFF.

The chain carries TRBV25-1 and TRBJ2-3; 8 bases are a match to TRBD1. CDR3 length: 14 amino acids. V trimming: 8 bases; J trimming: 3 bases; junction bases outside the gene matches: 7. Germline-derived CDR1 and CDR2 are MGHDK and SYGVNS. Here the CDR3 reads CASAGTGDTDTQYF. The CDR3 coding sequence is TGTGCCAGCGCCGGGACAGGAGATACAGATACGCAGTATTTT.

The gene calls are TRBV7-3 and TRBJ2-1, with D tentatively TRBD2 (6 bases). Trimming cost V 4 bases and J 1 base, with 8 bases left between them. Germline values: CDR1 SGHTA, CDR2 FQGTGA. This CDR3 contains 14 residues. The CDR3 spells CASSSRGSYNEQFF. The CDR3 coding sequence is TGTGCCAGCAGCTCCCGGGGGTCCTACAATGAGCAGTTCTTC.

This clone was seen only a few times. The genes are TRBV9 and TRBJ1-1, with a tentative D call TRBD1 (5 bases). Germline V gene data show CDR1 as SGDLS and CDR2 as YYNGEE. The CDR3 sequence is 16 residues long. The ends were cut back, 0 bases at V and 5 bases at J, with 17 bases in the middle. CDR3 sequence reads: CASSVEGQGGRTEAFF. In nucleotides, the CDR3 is TGTGCCAGCAGCGTAGAGGGCCAGGGAGGGAGGACTGAAGCTTTCTTT.

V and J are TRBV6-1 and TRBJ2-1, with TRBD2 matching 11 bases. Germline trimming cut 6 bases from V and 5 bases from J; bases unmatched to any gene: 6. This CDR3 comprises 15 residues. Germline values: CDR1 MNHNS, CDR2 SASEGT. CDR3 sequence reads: CASRLGLAENNEQFF. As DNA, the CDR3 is TGTGCCAGCAGGCTGGGACTAGCGGAAAACAATGAGCAGTTCTTC.

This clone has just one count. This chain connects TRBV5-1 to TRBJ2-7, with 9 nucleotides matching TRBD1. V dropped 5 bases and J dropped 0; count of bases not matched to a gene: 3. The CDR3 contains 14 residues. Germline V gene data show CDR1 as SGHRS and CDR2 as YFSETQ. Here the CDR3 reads CASRGQGASYEQYF. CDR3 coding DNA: TGCGCCAGCAGGGGACAGGGTGCCTCCTACGAGCAGTACTTC.

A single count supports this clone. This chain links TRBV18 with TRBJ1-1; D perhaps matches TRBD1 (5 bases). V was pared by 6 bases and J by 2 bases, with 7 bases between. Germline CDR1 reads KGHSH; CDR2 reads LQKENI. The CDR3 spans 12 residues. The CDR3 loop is CASSTVNTEAFF. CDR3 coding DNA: TGTGCCAGCTCGACAGTAAACACTGAAGCTTTCTTT.

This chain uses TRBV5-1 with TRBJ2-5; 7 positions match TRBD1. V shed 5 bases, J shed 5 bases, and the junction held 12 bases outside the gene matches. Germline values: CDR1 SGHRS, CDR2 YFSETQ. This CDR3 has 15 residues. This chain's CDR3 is CASRNPYRGRETQYF. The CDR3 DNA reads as TGCGCCAGCAGGAATCCGTACAGGGGTAGGGAGACCCAGTACTTC.

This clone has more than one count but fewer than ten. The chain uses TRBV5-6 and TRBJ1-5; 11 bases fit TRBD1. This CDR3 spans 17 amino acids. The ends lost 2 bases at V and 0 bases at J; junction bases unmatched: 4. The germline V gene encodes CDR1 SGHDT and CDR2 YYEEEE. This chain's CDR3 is CASSLFGQGASNQPQHF. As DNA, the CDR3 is TGTGCCAGCAGCTTATTTGGACAGGGGGCTAGCAATCAGCCCCAGCATTTT.

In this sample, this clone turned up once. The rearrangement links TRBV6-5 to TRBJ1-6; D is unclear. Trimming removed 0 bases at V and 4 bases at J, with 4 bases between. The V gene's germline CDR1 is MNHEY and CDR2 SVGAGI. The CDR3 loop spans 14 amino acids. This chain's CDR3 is CASSYSRYNSPLHF. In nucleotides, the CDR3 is TGTGCCAGCAGTTACTCGAGATATAATTCACCCCTCCACTTT.

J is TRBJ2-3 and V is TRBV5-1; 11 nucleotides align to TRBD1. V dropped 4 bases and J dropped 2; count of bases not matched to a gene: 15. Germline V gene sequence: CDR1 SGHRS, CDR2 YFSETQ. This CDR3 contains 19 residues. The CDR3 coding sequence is TGCGCCAGCAGCCCTGGACAGGGGGCGAGCCTAGATCTCACAGATACGCAGTATTTT. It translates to CASSPGQGASLDLTDTQYF. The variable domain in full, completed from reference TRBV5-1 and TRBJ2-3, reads KAGVTQTPRYLIKTRGQQVTLSCSPISGHRSVSWYQQTPGQGLQFLFEYFSETQRNKGNFPGRFSGRQFSNSRSEMNVSTLELGDSALYLCASSPGQGASLDLTDTQYFGPGTRLTVL.

The CDR3: CAWSVSFRGKGQPQHF. CDR3 DNA: TGTGCCTGGAGTGTCTCCTTCAGGGGAAAGGGTCAGCCCCAGCATTTT. The gene calls are TRBV30 and TRBJ1-5; possible D gene TRBD1, 6 bases. V gave up 0 bases and J gave up 6 bases, with 18 bases separating them. The V gene's germline CDR1 is GTSNPN and CDR2 SVGIG (reference sequence). This CDR3 spans 16 amino acids.

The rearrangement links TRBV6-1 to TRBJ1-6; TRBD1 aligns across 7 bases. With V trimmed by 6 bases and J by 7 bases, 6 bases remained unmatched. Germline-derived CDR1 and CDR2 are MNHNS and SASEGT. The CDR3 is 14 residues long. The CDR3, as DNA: TGTGCCAGCAGCCTTCCGACAGGGAATTCACCCCTCCACTTT. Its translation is CASSLPTGNSPLHF.

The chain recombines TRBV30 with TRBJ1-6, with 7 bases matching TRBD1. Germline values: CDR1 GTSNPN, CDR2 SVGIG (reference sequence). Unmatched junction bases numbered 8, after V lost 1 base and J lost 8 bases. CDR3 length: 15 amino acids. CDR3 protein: CAWSAPDRFYSPLHF. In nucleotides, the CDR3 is TGTGCCTGGAGTGCTCCGGACAGGTTCTATTCACCCCTCCACTTT.

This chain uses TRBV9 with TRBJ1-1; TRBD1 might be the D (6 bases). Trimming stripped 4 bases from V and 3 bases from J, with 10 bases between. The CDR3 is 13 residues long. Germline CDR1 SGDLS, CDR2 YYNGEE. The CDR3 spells CASSPQGHTEAFF. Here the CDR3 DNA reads TGTGCCAGCAGCCCACAGGGTCACACTGAAGCTTTCTTT.

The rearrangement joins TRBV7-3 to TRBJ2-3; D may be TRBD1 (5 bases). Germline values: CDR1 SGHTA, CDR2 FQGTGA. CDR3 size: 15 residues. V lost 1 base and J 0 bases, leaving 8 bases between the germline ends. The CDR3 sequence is CASSLSRVSTDTQYF. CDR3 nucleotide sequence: TGTGCCAGCAGCTTAAGCAGGGTCAGCACAGATACGCAGTATTTT.